The table lists the clone carrying this T cell receptor beta chain with a few counts. The antigen is not known. TCRdb called the RT-PCR reads again in MiXCR, with one record for every CDR3 protein. The data contain more than 450,000 distinct CDR3 sequences, around 11% of them singletons. This sample is part of a study of response to subunit inactivated influenza vaccine. Study-level points and caveats: With each seasonal influenza vaccination, the authors suggested, few new T cells are recruited.

Germline CDR1 is SGDLS and CDR2 is YYNGEE. V dropped 4 bases and J dropped 3 bases, with 14 bases sitting between them. The CDR3 has 15 residues. This sequence was found in a man aged 45-60 years who received an inactivated influenza vaccine. The V gene is TRBV9, the J gene TRBJ2-1, with D perhaps matching TRBD2 (6 bases). The starting material was PBMCs from blood, obtained on the day of vaccination. CDR3: CASSPVLAGYNEQFF. CDR3 bases: TGTGCCAGCAGCCCCGTACTAGCCGGCTACAATGAGCAGTTCTTC.